The 5 T cell receptor beta chains given below trace back to one sample, sequenced in a study of blood T cell repertoires in COVID-19 (dated by TCRdb to 2018 to 2020). Library preparation employed the immunoSEQ multiplex PCR assay. TCRdb carries this immuneACCESS record with in-frame sequences only. Its versions omit some clonotypes, under half of them owing to an unresolved V gene in the studies checked, with the rest unexplained. The sample table holds more than 200,000 clones, of which roughly four fifths were seen once. Jointly, the top ten make up roughly 1.8% of the sample. Specimen: PBMCs or T cells enriched from blood (not recorded which). The source of these receptors is a man in his sixties who had recovered from COVID-19.

The chain is built from TRBV28 and TRBJ2-5; D is unresolved. Germline CDR1 MDHEN, CDR2 SYDVKM. V was pared by 2 bases and J by 4 bases, with 5 bases between. The CDR3 is 12 amino acids. This CDR3 is CASSLVAETQYF. The CDR3 DNA reads TGTGCCAGCAGTTTAGTGGCAGAGACCCAGTACTTC.

The rearrangement uses TRBV13 and TRBJ2-1; the D gene is possibly TRBD1 (6 bases). CDR3 length: 11 amino acids. In germline, CDR1 is PRHDT, CDR2 FYEKMQ (reference sequence). Between the trimmed V and J ends, which lost 5 bases and 7 bases, there was a span of 6 bases. The CDR3 region has the DNA TGTGCCAGCAGCACAGGGAATGAGCAGTTCTTC. It yields the protein CASSTGNEQFF.

The chain couples TRBV11-3 to TRBJ2-1, with TRBD2 identical over 12 bases. The germline gives CDR1 SGHNT, CDR2 YENEEA. This CDR3 comprises 17 residues. With 5 bases clipped from V and 3 bases from J, the junction kept 8 bases outside the gene matches. The CDR3 loop reads CASSPRLAGAYYNEQFF. In DNA, the CDR3 is TGTGCCAGCAGCCCAAGACTAGCGGGGGCCTACTACAATGAGCAGTTCTTC.

The V and J genes are TRBV21-1 and TRBJ1-5; TRBD1 is the table's D call, not checked against the DNA. TRBV21-1 is marked as a pseudogene. The CDR3 has 17 amino acids. For the CDR3, the DNA is TGTGCCAGCAGCTCATGGCCCTTGACAGAGAGCAATCAGCCCCAGCATTTT. This codes for CASSSWPLTESNQPQHF.

This clone was picked up one time. The gene calls are TRBV18 and TRBJ1-2, with D tentatively TRBD1 (6 bases). Germline-derived CDR1 and CDR2 are KGHSH and LQKENI. Trimming removed 3 bases at V and 4 bases at J, with 15 bases between. The CDR3 is made up of 15 amino acids. CDR3 region: CASSPPAGAFYGYTF. The CDR3 DNA reads TGTGCCAGCTCACCCCCGGCAGGGGCTTTCTATGGCTACACCTTC. The entire variable domain, with the rest obtained from reference TRBV18 and TRBJ1-2, is as follows: NAGVMQNPRHLVRRRGQEARLRCSPMKGHSHVYWYRQLPEEGLKFMVYLQKENIIDESGMPKERFSAEFPKEGPSILRIQQVVRGDSAAYFCASSPPAGAFYGYTFGSGTRLTVV.